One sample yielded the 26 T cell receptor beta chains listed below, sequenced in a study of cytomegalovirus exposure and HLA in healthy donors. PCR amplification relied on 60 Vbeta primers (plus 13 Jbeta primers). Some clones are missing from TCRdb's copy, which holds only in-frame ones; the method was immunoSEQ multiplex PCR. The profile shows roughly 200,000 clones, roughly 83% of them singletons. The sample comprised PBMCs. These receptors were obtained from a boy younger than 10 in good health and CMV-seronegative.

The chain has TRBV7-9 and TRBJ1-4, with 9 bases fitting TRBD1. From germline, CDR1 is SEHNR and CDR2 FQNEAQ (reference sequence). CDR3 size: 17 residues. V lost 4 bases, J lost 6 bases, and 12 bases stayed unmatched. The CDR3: CASSSTHDRGKDEKLFF. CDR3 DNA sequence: TGTGCCAGCAGCTCTACACATGACAGGGGGAAAGATGAAAAACTGTTTTTT.

The CDR3 region is CASSGLAGNTIYF. The CDR3 region has the DNA TGTGCCAGCAGCGGACTTGCCGGAAACACCATATATTTT. The V and J genes are TRBV9 and TRBJ1-3; no clear D gene. Germline V CDR1 and CDR2: SGDLS, YYNGEE. The CDR3 extends over 13 amino acids. Trimming left V 3 bases short and J 4 bases short, with 8 bases between.

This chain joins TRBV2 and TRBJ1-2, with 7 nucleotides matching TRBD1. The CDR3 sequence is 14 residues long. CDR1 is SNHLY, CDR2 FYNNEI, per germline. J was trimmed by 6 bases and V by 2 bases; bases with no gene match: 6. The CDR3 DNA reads TGTGCCAGCAGTGAAACACAGGGGAGGCATGGCTACACCTTC. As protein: CASSETQGRHGYTF.

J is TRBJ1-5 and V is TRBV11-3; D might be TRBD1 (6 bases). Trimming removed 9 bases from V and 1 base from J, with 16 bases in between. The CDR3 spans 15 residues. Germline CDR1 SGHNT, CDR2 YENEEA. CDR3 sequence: CARHWGGRSNQPQHF. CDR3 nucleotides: TGTGCCAGACACTGGGGGGGCAGGAGCAATCAGCCCCAGCATTTT.

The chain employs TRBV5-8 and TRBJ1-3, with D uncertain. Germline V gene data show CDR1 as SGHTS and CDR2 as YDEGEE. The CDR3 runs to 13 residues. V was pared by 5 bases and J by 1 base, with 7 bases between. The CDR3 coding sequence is TGTGCCAGCAGGCTCACATCTGGAAACACCATATATTTT. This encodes CASRLTSGNTIYF.

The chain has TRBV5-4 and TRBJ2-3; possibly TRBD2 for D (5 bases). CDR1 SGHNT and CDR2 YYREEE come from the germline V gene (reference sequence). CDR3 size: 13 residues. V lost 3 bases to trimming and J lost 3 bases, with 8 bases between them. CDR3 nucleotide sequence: TGTGCCAGCAGCTCACGAGGGACAGATACGCAGTATTTT. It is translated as CASSSRGTDTQYF.

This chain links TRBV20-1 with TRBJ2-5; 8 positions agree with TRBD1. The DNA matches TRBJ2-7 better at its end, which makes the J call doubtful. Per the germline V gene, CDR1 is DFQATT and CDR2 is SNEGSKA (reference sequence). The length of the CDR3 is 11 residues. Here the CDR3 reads CSGQGPYEQYF. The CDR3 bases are TGCAGTGGACAGGGGCCCTACGAGCAGTACTTC.

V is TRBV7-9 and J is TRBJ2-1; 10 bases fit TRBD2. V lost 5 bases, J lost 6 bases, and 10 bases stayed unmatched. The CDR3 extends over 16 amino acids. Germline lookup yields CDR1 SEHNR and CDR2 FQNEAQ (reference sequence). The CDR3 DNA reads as TGTGCCAGCAGCCCTTACGGACTAGCGGCCACCAATGAGCAGTTCTTC. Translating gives CASSPYGLAATNEQFF.

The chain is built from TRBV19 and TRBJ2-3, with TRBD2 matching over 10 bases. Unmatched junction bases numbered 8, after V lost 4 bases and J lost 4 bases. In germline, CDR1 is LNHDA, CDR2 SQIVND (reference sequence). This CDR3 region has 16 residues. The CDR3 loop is CASSNLAGASADTQYF. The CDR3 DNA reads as TGTGCCAGTAGTAATCTAGCGGGAGCATCGGCAGATACGCAGTATTTT. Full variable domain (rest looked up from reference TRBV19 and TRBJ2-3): DGGITQSPKYLFRKEGQNVTLSCEQNLNHDAMYWYRQDPGQGLRLIYYSQIVNDFQKGDIAEGYSVSREKKESFPLTVTSAQKNPTAFYLCASSNLAGASADTQYFGPGTRLTVL.

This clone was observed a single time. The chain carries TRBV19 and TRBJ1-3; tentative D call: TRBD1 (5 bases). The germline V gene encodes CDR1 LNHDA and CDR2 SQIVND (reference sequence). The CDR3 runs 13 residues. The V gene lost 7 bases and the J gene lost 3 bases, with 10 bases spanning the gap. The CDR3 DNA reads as TGTGCCAGTATGAACAGGAATGGAAACACCATATATTTT. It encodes CASMNRNGNTIYF.

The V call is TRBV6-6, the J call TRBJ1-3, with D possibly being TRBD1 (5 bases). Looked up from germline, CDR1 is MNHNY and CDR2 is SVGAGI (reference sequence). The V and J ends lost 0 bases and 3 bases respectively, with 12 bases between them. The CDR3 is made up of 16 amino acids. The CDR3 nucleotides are TGTGCCAGCAGTTACTCGGGGGGGACCGATGGAAACACCATATATTTT. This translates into CASSYSGGTDGNTIYF.

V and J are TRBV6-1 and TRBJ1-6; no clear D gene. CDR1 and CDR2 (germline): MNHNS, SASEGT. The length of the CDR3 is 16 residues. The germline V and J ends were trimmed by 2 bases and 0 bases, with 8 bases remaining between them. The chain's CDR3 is CASSESYGSYNSPLHF. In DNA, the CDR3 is TGTGCCAGCAGTGAAAGTTACGGCTCCTATAATTCACCCCTCCACTTT.

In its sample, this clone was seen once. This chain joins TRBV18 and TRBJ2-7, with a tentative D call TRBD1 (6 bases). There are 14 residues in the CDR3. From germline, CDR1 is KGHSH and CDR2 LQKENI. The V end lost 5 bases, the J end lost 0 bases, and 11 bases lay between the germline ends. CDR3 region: CASSSRDNSYEQYF. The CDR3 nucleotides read TGTGCCAGCTCATCCAGGGACAACTCCTACGAGCAGTACTTC.

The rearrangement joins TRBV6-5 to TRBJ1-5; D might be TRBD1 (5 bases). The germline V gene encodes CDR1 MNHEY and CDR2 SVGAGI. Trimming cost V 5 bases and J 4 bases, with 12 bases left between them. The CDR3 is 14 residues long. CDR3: CASSATAGNQPQHF. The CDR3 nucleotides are TGTGCCAGCAGTGCGACAGCAGGGAATCAGCCCCAGCATTTT.

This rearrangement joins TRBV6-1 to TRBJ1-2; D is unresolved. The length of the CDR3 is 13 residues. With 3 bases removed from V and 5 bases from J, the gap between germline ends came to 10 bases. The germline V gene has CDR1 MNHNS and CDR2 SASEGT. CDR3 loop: CASSDLGGYGYTF. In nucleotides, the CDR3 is TGTGCCAGCAGTGACTTAGGAGGATATGGCTACACCTTC.

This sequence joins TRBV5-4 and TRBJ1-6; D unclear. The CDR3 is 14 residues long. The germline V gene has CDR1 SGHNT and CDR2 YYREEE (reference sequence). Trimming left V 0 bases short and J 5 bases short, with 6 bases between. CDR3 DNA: TGTGCCAGCAGCTTGGGTCAGAATAATTCACCCCTCCACTTT. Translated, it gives CASSLGQNNSPLHF.

Written as DNA, the CDR3 is TGTGCCAGTAGTTGGACTAGCGGGTCTATCACCGGGGAGCTGTTTTTT. Its translation: CASSWTSGSITGELFF. The chain uses TRBV19 and TRBJ2-2; TRBD2 aligns across 11 bases. J lost 4 bases, V lost 5 bases, and 6 bases had no gene match. Germline-derived CDR1 and CDR2 are LNHDA and SQIVND (reference sequence). The CDR3 extends over 16 amino acids.

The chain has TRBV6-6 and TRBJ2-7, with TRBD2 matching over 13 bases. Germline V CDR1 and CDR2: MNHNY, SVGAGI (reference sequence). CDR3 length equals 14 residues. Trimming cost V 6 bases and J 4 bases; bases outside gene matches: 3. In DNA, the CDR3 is TGTGCCAGCAGCCGACTAGCGGGAGGTTACGAGCAGTACTTC. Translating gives CASSRLAGGYEQYF.

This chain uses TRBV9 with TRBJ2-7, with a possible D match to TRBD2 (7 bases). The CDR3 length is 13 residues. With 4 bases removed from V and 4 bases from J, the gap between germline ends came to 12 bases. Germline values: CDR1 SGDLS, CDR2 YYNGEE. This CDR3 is CASSQGGAYEQYF. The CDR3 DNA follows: TGTGCCAGCAGCCAAGGGGGGGCGTACGAGCAGTACTTC.

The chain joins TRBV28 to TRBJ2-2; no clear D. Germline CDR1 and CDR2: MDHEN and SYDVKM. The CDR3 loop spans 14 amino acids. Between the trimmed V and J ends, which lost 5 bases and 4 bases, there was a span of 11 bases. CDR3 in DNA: TGTGCCAGCAGTCGGAGAGGTGGCACCGGGGAGCTGTTTTTT. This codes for CASSRRGGTGELFF.

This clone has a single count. The CDR3 loop is CASSSGTRWEKLFF. The CDR3 DNA sequence: TGCGCCAGCAGCTCCGGGACACGATGGGAAAAACTGTTTTTT. The chain joins TRBV23-1 to TRBJ1-4; a possible D gene is TRBD1 (6 bases). TRBV23-1 is identified as an open reading frame with a role that is uncertain. This CDR3 has 14 amino acids. V was trimmed by 6 bases and J by 8 bases, leaving 16 bases between them.

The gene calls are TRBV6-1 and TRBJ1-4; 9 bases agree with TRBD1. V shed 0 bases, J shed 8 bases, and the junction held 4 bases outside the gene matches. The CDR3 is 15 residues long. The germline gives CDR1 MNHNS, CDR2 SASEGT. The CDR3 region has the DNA TGTGCCAGCAGTGAAGCGGACAGGGGTAACGAAAAACTGTTTTTT. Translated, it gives CASSEADRGNEKLFF.

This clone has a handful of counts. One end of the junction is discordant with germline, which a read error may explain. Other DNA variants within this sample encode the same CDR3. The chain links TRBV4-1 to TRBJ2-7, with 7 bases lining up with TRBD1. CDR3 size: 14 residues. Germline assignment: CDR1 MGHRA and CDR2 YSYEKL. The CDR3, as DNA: TGTGCCAGCAGCCAAGGGACAGTTGCCTACGAGCAGTACTTC. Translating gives CASSQGTVAYEQYF.

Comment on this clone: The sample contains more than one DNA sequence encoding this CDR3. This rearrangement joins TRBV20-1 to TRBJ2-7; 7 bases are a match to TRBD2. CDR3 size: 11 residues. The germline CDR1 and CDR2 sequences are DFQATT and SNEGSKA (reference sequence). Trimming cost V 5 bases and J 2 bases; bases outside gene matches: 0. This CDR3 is CSAREAYEQYF. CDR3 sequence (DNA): TGCAGTGCTCGGGAGGCCTACGAGCAGTACTTC.

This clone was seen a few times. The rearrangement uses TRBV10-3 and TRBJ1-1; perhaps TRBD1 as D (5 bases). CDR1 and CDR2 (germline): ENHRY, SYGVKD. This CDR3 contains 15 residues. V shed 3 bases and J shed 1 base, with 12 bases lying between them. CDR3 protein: CAISDPGQPNTEAFF. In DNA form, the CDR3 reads TGTGCCATCAGTGATCCCGGACAACCGAACACTGAAGCTTTCTTT.

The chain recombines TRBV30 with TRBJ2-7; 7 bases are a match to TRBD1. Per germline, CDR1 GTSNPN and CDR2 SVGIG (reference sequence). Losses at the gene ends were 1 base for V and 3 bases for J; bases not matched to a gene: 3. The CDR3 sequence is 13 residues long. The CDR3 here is CAWSGTGNYEQYF. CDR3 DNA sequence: TGTGCCTGGAGTGGGACAGGAAACTACGAGCAGTACTTC.